These T cell receptor beta chains were read from a single sample in a study of control samples from healthy donors and cancer patients. Clones were read by immunoSEQ multiplex PCR, and TCRdb kept only the in-frame ones, dropping some. The sample carries approximately 190,000 clones, roughly nine tenths recorded once. Material: blood. The origin of the receptors is a man between 25 and 39 years old in good health. Both conserved end residues are part of each CDR3. A D gene is named only where the DNA matches it firmly. Only part of the rows carry a size: once, few, many, or a class if the clone is expanded.

J: TRBJ2-3
size: -
V: TRBV7-2
D: TRBD2
CDR3: CASSLAGTRSDTQYF
DNA: TGTGCCAGCAGCTTAGCTGGGACTAGATCAGATACGCAGTATTTT

J: TRBJ1-1
size: -
V: TRBV2
D: -
CDR3: CASSEGRTEAFF
DNA: TGTGCCAGCAGTGAAGGGCGCACTGAAGCTTTCTTT

J: TRBJ2-7
size: -
V: TRBV18
D: -
CDR3: CASSPRTPEPETDTSIYEQYF
DNA: TGTGCCAGCTCACCAAGAACCCCTGAACCGGAGACAGACACCTCCATCTACGAGCAGTACTTC

J: TRBJ2-4
size: -
V: TRBV25-1
D: TRBD2
CDR3: CASSESAGGGIQYF
DNA: TGTGCCAGCAGTGAATCTGCGGGGGGGGGCATTCAGTACTTC

J: TRBJ2-3
size: -
V: TRBV5-1
D: -
CDR3: CASSLEGSITDTQYF
DNA: TGCGCCAGCAGCTTAGAAGGTAGTATTACAGATACGCAGTATTTT

J: TRBJ2-1
size: once
V: TRBV4-1
D: -
CDR3: CASSQGNSASYNEQFF
DNA: TGCGCCAGCAGCCAAGGGAACAGTGCGAGCTACAATGAGCAGTTCTTC

J: TRBJ1-1
size: -
V: TRBV9
D: -
CDR3: CASSSTPNTEAFF
DNA: TGTGCCAGCAGCTCCACCCCGAACACTGAAGCTTTCTTT

J: TRBJ2-7
size: -
V: TRBV27
D: -
CDR3: CASSLYGAYGEQYF
DNA: TGTGCCAGCAGTTTATACGGCGCGTATGGCGAGCAGTACTTC

J: TRBJ2-3
size: -
V: TRBV19
D: TRBD2
CDR3: CASSIRAGGSTDTQYF
DNA: TGTGCCAGTAGTATCAGGGCGGGGGGAAGCACAGATACGCAGTATTTT

J: TRBJ1-2
size: -
V: TRBV5-1
D: -
CDR3: CASSLKGLYGYTF
DNA: TGCGCCAGCAGCTTGAAGGGCCTCTATGGCTACACCTTC